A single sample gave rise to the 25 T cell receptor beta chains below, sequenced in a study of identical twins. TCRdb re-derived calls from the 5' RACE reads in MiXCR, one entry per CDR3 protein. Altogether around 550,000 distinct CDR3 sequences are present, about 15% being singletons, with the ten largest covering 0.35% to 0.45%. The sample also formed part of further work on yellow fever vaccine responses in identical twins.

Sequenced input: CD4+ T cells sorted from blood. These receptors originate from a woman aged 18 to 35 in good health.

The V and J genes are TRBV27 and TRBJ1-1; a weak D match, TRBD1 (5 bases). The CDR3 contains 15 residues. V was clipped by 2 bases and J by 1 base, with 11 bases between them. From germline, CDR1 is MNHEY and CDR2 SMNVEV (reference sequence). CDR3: CASSLGPGSNTEAFF. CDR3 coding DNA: TGTGCCAGCAGTTTAGGGCCAGGGTCGAACACTGAAGCTTTCTTT.

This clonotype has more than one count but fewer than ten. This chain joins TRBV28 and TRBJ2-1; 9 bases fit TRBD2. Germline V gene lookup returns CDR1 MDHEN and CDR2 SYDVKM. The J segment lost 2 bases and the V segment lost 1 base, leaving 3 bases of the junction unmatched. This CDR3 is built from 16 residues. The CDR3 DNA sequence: TGTGCCAGCAGTTTATTAGCGGGAGACACCTACAATGAGCAGTTCTTC. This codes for CASSLLAGDTYNEQFF. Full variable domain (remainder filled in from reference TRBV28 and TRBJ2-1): DVKVTQSSRYLVKRTGEKVFLECVQDMDHENMFWYRQDPGLGLRLIYFSYDVKMKEKGDIPEGYSVSREKKERFSLILESASTNQTSMYLCASSLLAGDTYNEQFFGPGTRLTVL.

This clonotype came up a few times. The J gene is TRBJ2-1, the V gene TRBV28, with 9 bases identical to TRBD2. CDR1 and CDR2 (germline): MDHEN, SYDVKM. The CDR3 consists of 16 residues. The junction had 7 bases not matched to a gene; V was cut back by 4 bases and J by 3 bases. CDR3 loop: CASSSSGSGSYNEQFF. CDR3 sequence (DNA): TGTGCCAGCAGTTCCTCCGGTAGCGGGAGCTACAATGAGCAGTTCTTC.

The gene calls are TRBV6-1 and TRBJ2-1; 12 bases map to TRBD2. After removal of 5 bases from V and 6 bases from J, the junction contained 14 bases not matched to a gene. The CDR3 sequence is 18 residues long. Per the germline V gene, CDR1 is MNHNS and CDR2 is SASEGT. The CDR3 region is CASSRAASGGAAFNEQFF. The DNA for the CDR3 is TGTGCCAGCAGTCGCGCCGCTAGCGGGGGGGCCGCTTTCAATGAGCAGTTCTTC.

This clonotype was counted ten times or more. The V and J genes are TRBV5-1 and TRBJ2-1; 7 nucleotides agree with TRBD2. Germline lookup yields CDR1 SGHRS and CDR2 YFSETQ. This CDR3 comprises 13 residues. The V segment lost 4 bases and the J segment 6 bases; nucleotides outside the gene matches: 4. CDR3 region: CASSIRLANEQFF. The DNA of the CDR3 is TGCGCCAGCAGCATTCGACTAGCCAATGAGCAGTTCTTC. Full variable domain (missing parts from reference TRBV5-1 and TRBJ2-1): KAGVTQTPRYLIKTRGQQVTLSCSPISGHRSVSWYQQTPGQGLQFLFEYFSETQRNKGNFPGRFSGRQFSNSRSEMNVSTLELGDSALYLCASSIRLANEQFFGPGTRLTVL.

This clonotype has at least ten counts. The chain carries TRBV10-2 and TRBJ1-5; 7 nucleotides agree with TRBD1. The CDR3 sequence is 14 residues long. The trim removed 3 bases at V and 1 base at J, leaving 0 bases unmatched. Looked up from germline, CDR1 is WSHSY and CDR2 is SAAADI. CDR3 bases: TGCGCCAGCAGTGAACAGGGGAGCAATCAGCCCCAGCATTTT. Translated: CASSEQGSNQPQHF.

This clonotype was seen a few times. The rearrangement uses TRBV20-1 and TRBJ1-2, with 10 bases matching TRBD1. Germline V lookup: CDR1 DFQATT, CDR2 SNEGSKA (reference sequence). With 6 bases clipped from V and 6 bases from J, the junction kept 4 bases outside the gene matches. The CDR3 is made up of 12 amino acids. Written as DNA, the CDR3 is TGCAGTGCGAAAGGACAGGGGGATGGCTACACCTTC. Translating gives CSAKGQGDGYTF.

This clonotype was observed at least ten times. The chain's CDR3 is CASSGTGHKETEAFF. The CDR3 region has the DNA TGTGCCAGCAGTGGAACCGGCCACAAGGAGACTGAAGCTTTCTTT. The chain combines TRBV28 with TRBJ1-1; D is undetermined. The length of the CDR3 is 15 residues. V was shortened by 5 bases and J by 5 bases, with 18 bases between the two germline ends. CDR1 MDHEN and CDR2 SYDVKM come from the germline V gene.

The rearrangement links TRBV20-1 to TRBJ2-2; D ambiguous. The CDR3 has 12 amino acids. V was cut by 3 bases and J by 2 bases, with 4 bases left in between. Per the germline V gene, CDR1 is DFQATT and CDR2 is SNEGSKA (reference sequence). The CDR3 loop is CSASENTGELFF. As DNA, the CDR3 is TGCAGTGCTAGCGAAAACACCGGGGAGCTGTTTTTT.

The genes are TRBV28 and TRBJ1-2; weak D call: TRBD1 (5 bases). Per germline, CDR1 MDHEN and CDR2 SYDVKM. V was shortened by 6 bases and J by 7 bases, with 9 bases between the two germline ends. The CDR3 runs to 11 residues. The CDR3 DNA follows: TGTGCCAGCAGGCGGGGCGGTGGCTACACCTTC. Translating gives CASRRGGGYTF.

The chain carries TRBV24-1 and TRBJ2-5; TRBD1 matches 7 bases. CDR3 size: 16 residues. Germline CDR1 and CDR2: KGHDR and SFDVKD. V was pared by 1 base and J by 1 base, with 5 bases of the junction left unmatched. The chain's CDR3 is CATSDFGTASQETQYF. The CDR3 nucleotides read TGTGCCACCAGTGATTTCGGGACAGCATCCCAAGAGACCCAGTACTTC.

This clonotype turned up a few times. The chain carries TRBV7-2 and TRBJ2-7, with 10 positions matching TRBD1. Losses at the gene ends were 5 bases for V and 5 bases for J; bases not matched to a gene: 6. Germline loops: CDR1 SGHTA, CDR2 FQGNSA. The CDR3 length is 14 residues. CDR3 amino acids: CASSLTGTGDEQYF. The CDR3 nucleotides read TGTGCCAGCAGCCTAACCGGGACAGGGGACGAGCAGTACTTC.

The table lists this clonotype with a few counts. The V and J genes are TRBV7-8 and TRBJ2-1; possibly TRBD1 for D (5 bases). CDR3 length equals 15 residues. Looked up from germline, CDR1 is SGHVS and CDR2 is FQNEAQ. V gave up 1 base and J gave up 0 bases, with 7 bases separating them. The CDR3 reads CASSLEGLSYNEQFF. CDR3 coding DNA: TGTGCCAGCAGCTTAGAGGGGCTCTCCTACAATGAGCAGTTCTTC.

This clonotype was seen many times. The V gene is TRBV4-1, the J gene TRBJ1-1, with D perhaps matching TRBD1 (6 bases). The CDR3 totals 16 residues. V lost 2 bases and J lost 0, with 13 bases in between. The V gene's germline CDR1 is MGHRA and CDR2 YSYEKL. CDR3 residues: CASSQPRAGVNTEAFF. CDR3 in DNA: TGCGCCAGCAGCCAACCCCGGGCAGGGGTGAACACTGAAGCTTTCTTT.

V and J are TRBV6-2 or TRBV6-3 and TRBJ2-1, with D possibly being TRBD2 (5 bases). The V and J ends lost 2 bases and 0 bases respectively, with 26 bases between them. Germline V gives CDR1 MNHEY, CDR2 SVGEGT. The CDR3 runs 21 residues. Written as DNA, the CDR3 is TGTGCCAGCAGTTACCACGGAGGAAGTGGGATAGCCGAAAGCTCCTACAATGAGCAGTTCTTC. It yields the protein CASSYHGGSGIAESSYNEQFF.

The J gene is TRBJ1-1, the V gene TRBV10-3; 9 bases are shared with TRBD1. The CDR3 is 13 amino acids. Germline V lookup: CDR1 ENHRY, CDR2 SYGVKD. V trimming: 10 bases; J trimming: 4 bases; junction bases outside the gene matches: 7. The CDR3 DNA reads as TGTGCCACATGGACAGGGGTTACCACTGAAGCTTTCTTT. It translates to CATWTGVTTEAFF.

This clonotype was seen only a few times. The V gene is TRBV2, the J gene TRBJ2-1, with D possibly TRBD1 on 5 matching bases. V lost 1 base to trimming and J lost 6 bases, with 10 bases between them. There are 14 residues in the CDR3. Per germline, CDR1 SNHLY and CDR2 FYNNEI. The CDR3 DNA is TGTGCCAGCAGTGAAGAAGGGGCTGGCAATGAGCAGTTCTTC. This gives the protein CASSEEGAGNEQFF.

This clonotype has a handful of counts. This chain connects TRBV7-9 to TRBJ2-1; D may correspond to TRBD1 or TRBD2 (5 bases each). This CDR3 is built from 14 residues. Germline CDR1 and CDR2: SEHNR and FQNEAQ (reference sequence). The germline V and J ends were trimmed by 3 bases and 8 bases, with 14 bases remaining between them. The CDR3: CASSLDRDRDEQFF. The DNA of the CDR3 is TGTGCCAGCAGCTTGGACCGGGACCGGGATGAGCAGTTCTTC.

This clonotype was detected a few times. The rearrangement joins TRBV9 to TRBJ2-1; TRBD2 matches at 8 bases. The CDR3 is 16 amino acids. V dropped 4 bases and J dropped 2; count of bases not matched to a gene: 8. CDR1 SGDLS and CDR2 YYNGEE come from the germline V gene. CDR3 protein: CASSPHSGETYNEQFF. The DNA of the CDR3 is TGTGCCAGCAGCCCCCATAGCGGGGAAACCTACAATGAGCAGTTCTTC.

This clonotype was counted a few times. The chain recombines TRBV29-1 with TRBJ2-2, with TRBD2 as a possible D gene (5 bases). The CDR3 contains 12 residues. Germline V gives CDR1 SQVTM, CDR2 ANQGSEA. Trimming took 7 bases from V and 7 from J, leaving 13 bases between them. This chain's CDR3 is CSGGTGNGELFF. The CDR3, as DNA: TGCAGCGGCGGCACCGGGAACGGGGAGCTGTTTTTT.

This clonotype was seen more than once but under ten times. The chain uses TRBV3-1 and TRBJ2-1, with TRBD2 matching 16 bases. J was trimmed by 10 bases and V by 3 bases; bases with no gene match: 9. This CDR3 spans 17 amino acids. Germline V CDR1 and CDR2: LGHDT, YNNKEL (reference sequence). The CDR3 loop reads CASSHPGLAGGPWEQFF. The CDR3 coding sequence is TGTGCCAGCAGCCACCCGGGACTAGCGGGGGGGCCATGGGAGCAGTTCTTC.

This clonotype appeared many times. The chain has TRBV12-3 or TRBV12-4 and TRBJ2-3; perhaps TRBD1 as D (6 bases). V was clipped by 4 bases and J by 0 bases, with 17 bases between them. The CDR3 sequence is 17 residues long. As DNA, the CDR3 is TGTGCCAGCAGTTCCCCCGCTGGGGGCATAAGCACAGATACGCAGTATTTT. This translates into CASSSPAGGISTDTQYF.

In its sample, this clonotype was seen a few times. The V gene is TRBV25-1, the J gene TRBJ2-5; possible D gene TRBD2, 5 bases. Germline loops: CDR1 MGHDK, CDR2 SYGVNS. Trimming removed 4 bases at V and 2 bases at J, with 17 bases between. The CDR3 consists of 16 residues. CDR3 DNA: TGTGCCAGCAGTGTAGGCGGGTTCCAGACACAAGAGACCCAGTACTTC. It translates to CASSVGGFQTQETQYF.

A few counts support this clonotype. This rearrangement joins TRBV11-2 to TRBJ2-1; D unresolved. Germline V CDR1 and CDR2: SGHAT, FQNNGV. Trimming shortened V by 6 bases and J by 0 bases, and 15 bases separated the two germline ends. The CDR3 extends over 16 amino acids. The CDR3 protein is CASSRVEASSYNEQFF. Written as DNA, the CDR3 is TGTGCCAGCAGTCGTGTCGAAGCTAGCTCCTACAATGAGCAGTTCTTC. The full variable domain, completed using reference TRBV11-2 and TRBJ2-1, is EAGVAQSPRYKIIEKRQSVAFWCNPISGHATLYWYQQILGQGPKLLIQFQNNGVVDDSQLPKDRFSAERLKGVDSTLKIQPAKLEDSAVYLCASSRVEASSYNEQFFGPGTRLTVL.

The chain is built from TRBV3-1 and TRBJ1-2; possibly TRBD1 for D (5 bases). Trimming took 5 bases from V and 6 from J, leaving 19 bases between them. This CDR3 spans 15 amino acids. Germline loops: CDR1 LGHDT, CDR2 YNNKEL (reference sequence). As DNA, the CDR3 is TGTGCCAGCAGCTTCCTGTCGGGGGTATGGAATGGCTACACCTTC. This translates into CASSFLSGVWNGYTF.